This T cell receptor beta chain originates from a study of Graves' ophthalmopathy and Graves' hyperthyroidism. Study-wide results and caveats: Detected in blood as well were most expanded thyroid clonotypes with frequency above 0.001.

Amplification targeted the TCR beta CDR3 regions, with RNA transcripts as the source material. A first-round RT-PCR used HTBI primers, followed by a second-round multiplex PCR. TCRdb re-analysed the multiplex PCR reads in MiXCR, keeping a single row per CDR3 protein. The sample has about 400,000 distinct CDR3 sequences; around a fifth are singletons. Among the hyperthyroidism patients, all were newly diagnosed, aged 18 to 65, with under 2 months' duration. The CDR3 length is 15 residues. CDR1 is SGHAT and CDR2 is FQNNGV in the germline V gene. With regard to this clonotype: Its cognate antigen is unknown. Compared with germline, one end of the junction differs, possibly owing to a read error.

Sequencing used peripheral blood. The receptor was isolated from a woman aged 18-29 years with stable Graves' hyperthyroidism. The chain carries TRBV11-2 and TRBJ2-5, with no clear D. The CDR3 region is CASSFVGRRQDTQYF. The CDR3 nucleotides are TGTGCCAGCAGCTTCGTTGGAAGACGCCAAGATACCCAGTACTTC.